One sample yielded the 2 T cell receptor beta chains listed below, sequenced in a study of T cell repertoires in cytomegalovirus infection. MiXCR was run by TCRdb on the reads, yielding one entry per CDR3 protein. The table records about a million distinct CDR3 sequences, approximately 31% of them present only once. These receptors lack a known antigen. The sample here was cultured CD8+ T cells from PBMCs, taken from culture after CMV antigen stimulation. Receptors were obtained from a human donor in good health (CMV status not recorded). Some clones in this sample may be carry-over from other donors' samples.

A few counts support this clonotype. The rearrangement uses TRBV7-9 and TRBJ2-3; TRBD2 might be the D (6 bases). V was pared by 4 bases and J by 2 bases, with 13 bases between. The CDR3 sequence is 15 residues long. CDR1 is SEHNR, CDR2 FQNEAQ, per germline (reference sequence). CDR3 nucleotides: TGTGCCAGCAGCTCCCGGGACTCCAACACAGATACGCAGTATTTT. Its protein is CASSSRDSNTDTQYF.

In this sample, this clonotype turned up many times. The J gene is TRBJ2-7, the V gene TRBV27, with TRBD1 as a possible D gene (6 bases). The V end lost 6 bases, the J end lost 3 bases, and 15 bases lay between the germline ends. The CDR3 is made up of 14 amino acids. Germline V gene lookup returns CDR1 MNHEY and CDR2 SMNVEV (reference sequence). The CDR3: CASSYRVGVYEQYF. In DNA form, the CDR3 reads TGTGCCAGCAGCTACAGGGTGGGAGTCTACGAGCAGTACTTC.